Listed here is a single T cell receptor beta chain. Its antigen is unidentified. CDR1 and CDR2 from the germline V gene are SGHRS and YFSETQ. V lost 4 bases to trimming and J lost 3 bases, with 16 bases between them. The CDR3 extends over 15 amino acids. Template switching supplied a universal primer site; unique molecular identifiers were carried on the cDNA. TCRdb reprocessed the 5' RACE reads via MiXCR and lists one record per CDR3 protein. The repertoire consists of roughly 230,000 distinct CDR3 sequences, with about 8.3% occurring once and the leading ten covering about 3%. These data are taken from a study of identical twins. Overall study results and limits: Models underpredicted monozygotic twin sharing of out-of-frame TCR alpha. Without tracking the same donors, conclusions rested on cross-sectional statistical analysis.

The data also belong to a second study, concerning yellow fever vaccine responses in identical twins. This second report adds: Vaccine T cell responses of twins reportedly seemed partly convergent and partly personalized.

V and J are TRBV5-1 and TRBJ1-1; TRBD1 might be the D (6 bases). Material for sequencing was CD8+ T cells sorted from blood. The TCR was taken from a woman between 18 and 30 years old in good health. CDR3 nucleotides: TGCGCCAGCAGCCCGAGGGGGGCGGGGGACACTGAAGCTTTCTTT. It specifies CASSPRGAGDTEAFF.